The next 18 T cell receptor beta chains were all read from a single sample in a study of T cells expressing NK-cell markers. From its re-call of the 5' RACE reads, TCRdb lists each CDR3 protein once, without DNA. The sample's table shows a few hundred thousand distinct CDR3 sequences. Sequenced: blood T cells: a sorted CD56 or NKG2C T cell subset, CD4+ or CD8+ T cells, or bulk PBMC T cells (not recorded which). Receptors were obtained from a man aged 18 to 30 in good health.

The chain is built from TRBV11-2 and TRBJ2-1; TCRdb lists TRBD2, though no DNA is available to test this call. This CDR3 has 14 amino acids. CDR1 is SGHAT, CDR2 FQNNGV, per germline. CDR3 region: CASSLASGLFGQFF. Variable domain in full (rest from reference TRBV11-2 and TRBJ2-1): EAGVAQSPRYKIIEKRQSVAFWCNPISGHATLYWYQQILGQGPKLLIQFQNNGVVDDSQLPKDRFSAERLKGVDSTLKIQPAKLEDSAVYLCASSLASGLFGQFFGPGTRLTVL.

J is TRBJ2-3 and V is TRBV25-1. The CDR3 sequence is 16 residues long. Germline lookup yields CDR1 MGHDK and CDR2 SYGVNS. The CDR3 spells CASSETESLSTDTQYF.

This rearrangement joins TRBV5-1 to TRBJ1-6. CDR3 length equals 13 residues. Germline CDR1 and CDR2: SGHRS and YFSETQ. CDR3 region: CASRPHDNSPLHF.

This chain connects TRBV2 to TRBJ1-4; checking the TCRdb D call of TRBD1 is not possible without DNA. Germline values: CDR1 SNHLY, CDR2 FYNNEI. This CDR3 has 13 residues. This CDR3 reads CASSGDSNEKLFF.

The CDR3 loop reads CATSDGTPNTGELFF. The chain joins TRBV24-1 to TRBJ2-2; TCRdb's assignment of TRBD1 cannot be checked, as there is no DNA. Per germline, CDR1 KGHDR and CDR2 SFDVKD. This CDR3 region has 15 residues.

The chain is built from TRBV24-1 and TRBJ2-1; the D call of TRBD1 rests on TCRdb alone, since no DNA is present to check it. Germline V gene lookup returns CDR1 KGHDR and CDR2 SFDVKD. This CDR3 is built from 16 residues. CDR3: CATSDFWTGGINEQFF.

This CDR3 reads CSAAEVGQGWDEQFF. V and J are TRBV20-1 and TRBJ2-1; absent DNA, TCRdb's TRBD1 call cannot be checked. Germline V gene data show CDR1 as DFQATT and CDR2 as SNEGSKA (reference sequence). The CDR3 extends over 15 amino acids.

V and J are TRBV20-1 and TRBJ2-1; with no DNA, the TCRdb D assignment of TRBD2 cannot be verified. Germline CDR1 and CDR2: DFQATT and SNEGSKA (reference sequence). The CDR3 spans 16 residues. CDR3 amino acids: CSARGSSEVYWNEQFF.

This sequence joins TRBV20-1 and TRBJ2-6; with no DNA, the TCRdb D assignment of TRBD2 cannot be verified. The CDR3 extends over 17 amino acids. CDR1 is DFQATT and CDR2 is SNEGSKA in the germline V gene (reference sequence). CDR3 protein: CSARAGPSVGGANVLTF.

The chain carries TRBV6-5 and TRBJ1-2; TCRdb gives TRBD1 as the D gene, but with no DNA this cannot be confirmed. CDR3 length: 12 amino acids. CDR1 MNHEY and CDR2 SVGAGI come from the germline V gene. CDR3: CASRQGLRGYTF.

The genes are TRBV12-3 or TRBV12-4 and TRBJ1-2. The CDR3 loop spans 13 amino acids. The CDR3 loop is CASSLASFEGYTF.

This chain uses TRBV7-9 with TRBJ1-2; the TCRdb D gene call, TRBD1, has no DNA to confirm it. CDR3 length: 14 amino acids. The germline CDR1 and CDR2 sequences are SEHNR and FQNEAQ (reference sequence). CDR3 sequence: CASSDGQGNYGYTF. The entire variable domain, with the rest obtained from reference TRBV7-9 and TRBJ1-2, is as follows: DTGVSQNPRHKITKRGQNVTFRCDPISEHNRLYWYRQTLGQGPEFLTYFQNEAQLEKSRLLSDRFSAERPKGSFSTLEIQRTEQGDSAMYLCASSDGQGNYGYTFGSGTRLTVV.

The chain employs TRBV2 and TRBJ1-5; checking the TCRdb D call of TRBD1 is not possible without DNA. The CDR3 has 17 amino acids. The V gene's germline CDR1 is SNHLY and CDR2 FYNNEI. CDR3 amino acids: CASSGGRQGLSNQPQHF.

The CDR3: CASSGGRTDTQYF. The chain is built from TRBV11-2 and TRBJ2-3; TCRdb names TRBD2, which stays unverified in the absence of DNA. Germline V lookup: CDR1 SGHAT, CDR2 FQNNGV. The CDR3 has 13 amino acids.

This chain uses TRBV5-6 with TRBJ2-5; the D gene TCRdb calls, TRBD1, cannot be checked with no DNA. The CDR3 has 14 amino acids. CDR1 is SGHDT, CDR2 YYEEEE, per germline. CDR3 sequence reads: CASSLVSPSQTQYF.

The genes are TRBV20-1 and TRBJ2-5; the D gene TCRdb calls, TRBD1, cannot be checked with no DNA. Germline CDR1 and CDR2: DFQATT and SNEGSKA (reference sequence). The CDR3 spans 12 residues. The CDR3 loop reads CSPGTDQETQYF.

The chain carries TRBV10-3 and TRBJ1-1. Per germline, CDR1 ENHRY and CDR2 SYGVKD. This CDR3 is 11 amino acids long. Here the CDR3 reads CAISESDEAFF.

The CDR3 loop is CASRILAGAYQETQYF. V is TRBV5-1 and J is TRBJ2-5; as DNA is missing, the TRBD2 call by TCRdb cannot be tested. Germline V lookup: CDR1 SGHRS, CDR2 YFSETQ. CDR3 length: 16 residues.